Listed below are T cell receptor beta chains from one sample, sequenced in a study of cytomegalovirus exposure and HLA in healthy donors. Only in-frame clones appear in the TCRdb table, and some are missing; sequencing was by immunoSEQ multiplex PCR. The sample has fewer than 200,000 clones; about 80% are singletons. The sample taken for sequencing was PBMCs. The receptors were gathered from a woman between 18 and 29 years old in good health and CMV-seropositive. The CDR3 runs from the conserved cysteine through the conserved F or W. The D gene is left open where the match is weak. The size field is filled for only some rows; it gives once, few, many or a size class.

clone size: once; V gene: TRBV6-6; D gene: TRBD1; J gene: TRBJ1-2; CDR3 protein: CASSNSGQVEGYTF; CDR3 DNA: TGTGCCAGCAGCAATTCAGGACAGGTAGAAGGCTACACCTTC
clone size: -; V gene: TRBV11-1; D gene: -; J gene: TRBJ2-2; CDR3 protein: CASRIPGGELFF; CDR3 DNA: TGTGCCAGCAGGATACCCGGCGGGGAGCTGTTTTTT
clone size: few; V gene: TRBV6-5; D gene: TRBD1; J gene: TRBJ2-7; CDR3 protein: CASSYLTGAEQYF; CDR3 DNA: TGTGCCAGCAGTTACCTGACAGGGGCGGAGCAGTACTTC
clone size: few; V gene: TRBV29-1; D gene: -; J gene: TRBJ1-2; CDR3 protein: CSVEDRGRGHNYGYTF; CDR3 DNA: TGCAGCGTTGAAGATCGGGGCAGGGGACATAACTATGGCTACACCTTC
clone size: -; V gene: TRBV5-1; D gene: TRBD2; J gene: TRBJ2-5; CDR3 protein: CASSERTSGGASETQYF; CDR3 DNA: TGCGCCAGCAGCGAACGGACTAGCGGGGGGGCTAGCGAGACCCAGTACTTC
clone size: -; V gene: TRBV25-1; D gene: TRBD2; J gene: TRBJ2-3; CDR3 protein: CASSEIAGEDTQYF; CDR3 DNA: TGTGCCAGCAGTGAAATAGCGGGGGAGGATACGCAGTATTTT
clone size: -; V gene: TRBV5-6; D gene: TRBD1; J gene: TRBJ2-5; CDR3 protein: CASSPDRQGLETQYF; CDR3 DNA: TGTGCCAGCAGCCCTGACAGACAGGGTTTGGAGACCCAGTACTTC
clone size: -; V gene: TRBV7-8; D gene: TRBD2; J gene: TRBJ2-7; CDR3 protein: CASRPAGVPIYEQYF; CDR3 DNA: TGTGCCAGCCGCCCGGCGGGGGTACCGATCTACGAGCAGTACTTC
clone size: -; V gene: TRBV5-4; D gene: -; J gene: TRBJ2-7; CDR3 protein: CASTKGGGPEVHEQYF; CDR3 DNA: TGTGCCAGCACAAAAGGCGGGGGCCCCGAGGTTCACGAGCAGTACTTC
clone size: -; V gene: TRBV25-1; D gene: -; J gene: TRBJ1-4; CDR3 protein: CASSADRLNEKLFF; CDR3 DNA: TGTGCCAGCAGTGCCGACAGATTAAATGAAAAACTGTTTTTT
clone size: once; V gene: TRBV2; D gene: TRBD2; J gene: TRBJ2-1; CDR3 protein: CASSEVAGVNEQFF; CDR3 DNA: TGTGCCAGCAGTGAAGTTGCGGGGGTAAATGAGCAGTTCTTC
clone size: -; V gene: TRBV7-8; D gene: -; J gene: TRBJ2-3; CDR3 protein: CASRWGAGADTQYF; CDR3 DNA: TGTGCCAGCAGATGGGGGGCGGGGGCAGATACGCAGTATTTT
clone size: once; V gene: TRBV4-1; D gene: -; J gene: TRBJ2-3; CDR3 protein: CASSHKRDKVTDTQYF; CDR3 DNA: TGCGCCAGCAGCCACAAACGGGACAAAGTAACAGATACGCAGTATTTT
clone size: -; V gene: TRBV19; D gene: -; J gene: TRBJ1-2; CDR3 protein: CASSMLSSGGANYGYTF; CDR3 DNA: TGTGCCAGTAGTATGTTAAGTAGTGGGGGCGCTAACTATGGCTACACCTTC
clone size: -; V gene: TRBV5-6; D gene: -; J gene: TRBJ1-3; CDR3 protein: CASSTRTVFSGNTIYF; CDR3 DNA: TGTGCCAGCAGCACCCGGACAGTCTTCTCTGGAAACACCATATATTTT
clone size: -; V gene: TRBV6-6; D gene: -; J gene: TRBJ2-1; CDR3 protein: CASTPAISAQYNEQFF; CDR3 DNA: TGTGCCAGCACCCCCGCAATCAGCGCGCAATACAATGAGCAGTTCTTC
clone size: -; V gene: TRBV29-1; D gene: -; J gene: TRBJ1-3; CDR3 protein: CSVQTSGGLSGNTIYF; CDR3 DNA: TGCAGCGTTCAAACTTCGGGTGGATTGTCTGGAAACACCATATATTTT
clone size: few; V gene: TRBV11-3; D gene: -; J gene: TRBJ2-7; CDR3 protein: CASSLGPGLEQYF; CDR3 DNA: TGTGCCAGCAGCTTAGGTCCAGGGCTCGAGCAGTACTTC
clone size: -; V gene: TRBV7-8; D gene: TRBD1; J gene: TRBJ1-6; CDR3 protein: CASSLEARGPPNSPLHF; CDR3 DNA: TGTGCCAGCAGCTTAGAGGCCAGGGGGCCCCCCAATTCACCCCTCCACTTT
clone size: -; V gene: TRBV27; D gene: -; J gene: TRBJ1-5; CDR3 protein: CASSLSQGNQPQHF; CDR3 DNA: TGTGCCAGCAGTTTATCCCAGGGGAATCAGCCCCAGCATTTT
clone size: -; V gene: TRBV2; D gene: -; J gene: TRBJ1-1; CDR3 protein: CASSVAEAFF; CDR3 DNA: TGTGCCAGCTCGGTAGCTGAAGCTTTCTTT
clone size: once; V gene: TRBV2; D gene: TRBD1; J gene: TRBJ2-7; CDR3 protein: CASKTGPRMHEQYF; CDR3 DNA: TGTGCCAGCAAGACAGGGCCTCGGATGCACGAGCAGTACTTC
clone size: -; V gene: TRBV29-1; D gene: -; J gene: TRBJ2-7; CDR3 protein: CSVKQVYEQYF; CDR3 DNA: TGCAGCGTGAAACAGGTCTACGAGCAGTACTTC
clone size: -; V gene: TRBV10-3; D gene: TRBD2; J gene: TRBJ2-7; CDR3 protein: CAIRTPGLAGGLAGEQYF; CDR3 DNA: TGTGCCATCAGGACCCCGGGACTAGCGGGGGGGCTTGCGGGCGAGCAGTACTTC
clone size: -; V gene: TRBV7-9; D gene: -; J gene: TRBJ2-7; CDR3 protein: CASSPRTGTYEQYF; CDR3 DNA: TGTGCCAGCAGCCCCCGGACGGGGACCTACGAGCAGTACTTC
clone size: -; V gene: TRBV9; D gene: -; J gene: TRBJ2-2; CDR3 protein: CASSVVRTGELFF; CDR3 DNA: TGTGCCAGCAGCGTTGTCCGCACCGGGGAGCTGTTTTTT
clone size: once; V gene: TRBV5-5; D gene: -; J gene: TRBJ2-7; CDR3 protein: CASSLGDSPNEQYF; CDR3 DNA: TGTGCCAGCAGCTTGGGAGACAGTCCCAACGAGCAGTACTTC